These 2 T cell receptor beta chains originate from one sample sequenced in a study of blood T cells in healthy people across ages (dated by TCRdb to about 2015). Library creation used 5' RACE. Reads for this sample came from an Illumina HiSeq 2500. The second PCR ran for roughly 7 to 12 cycles and used a J-beta primer mix along with a sample-barcoded 5' primer. TCRdb's own reprocessing of the public reads used fastp at Q25 and MiXCR and kept productive beta chains. Each CDR3 protein appears once, grouped with its most common genes and DNA. This sample gives more than 800,000 distinct CDR3 sequences in total; around 43% of them show up just once. 15% to 20% of the sample rests with the top ten. Sequences were obtained from blood. All receptors derive from a woman aged 55-70 years in good health.

This chain uses TRBV29-1 with TRBJ2-3; TRBD2 agrees at 10 bases. Trimming at V came to 4 bases and at J to 1 base, leaving 5 bases not matched to a gene. Germline V CDR1 and CDR2: SQVTM, ANQGSEA. The CDR3 totals 15 residues. The CDR3 bases are TGCAGCGTTGCCGGGACTAGCGACGGCACAGATACGCAGTATTTT. It encodes CSVAGTSDGTDTQYF.

The chain uses TRBV27 and TRBJ2-5, with 7 bases that match TRBD1. The end of the DNA is better explained by TRBJ2-7, so the J call may be wrong. The CDR3 has 15 residues. The germline CDR1 and CDR2 sequences are MNHEY and SMNVEV (reference sequence). The CDR3 DNA follows: TGTGCCAGCAGCTTTGGGGGACAGAGCACCCACGAGCAGTACTTC. This codes for CASSFGGQSTHEQYF.